This entry is about one T cell receptor beta chain. This clonotype came up a few times. Its antigen remains unidentified. Base qualities are not at hand, and no much larger clone is one base apart. The library was built by means of PCR. The reads were generated on an Illumina HiSeq 2500. To normalize quantification of the TCRbeta repertoire, the TCR libraries were built with molecular barcoding that relied on unique molecular identifiers. Clones were called with MiXCR by TCRdb after fastp trimmed the public reads at Q25, and only in-frame beta chains were retained. For every CDR3 protein sequence, its rows merge into one entry that carries the most common genes and DNA. The table for this sample lists approximately 150,000 distinct CDR3 sequences; 7.5% to 9% of them were counted only once. The ten largest clones take up 15% to 20% of the sample. This entry comes from a study of T-cell reconstitution after alpha-beta-depleted transplantation in children (dated by TCRdb to the mid-2010s). Background on the whole study: Using TCR repertoire profiling, the study followed T-cell immune reconstitution in a quantitative way in children after TCRalphabeta/CD19-depleted allogeneic hematopoietic cell transplantation. Overall study results and their limits: In some patients, the high TCRbeta diversity seen at day 60 was put down to recipient T cells and intrathymic progenitors that had survived conditioning. Apparently early alphabetaT-cell count recovery about two months after transplant reportedly relied on only several hundred rapidly expanded clones derived from non-depleted graft cells. Over subsequent months, a decline in hyperexpanded clone frequencies was noted, and after one year, T-cell counts and TCRbeta diversity were mostly ascribed to newly produced T cells.

The sample's treatment or condition label, in plain terms: allogeneic hematopoietic cell transplantation with graft depleted of TCRalphabeta T cells and CD19 B cells. The children who served as transplant recipients had been given grafts of TCRalphabeta/CD19-depleted allogeneic hematopoietic cells. The junction shows trimming of 2 bases on V and 5 bases on J, and the gene matches do not reach 5 bases of it. From a lookup of the germline V gene (reference sequence), CDR1 and CDR2 are SSHAT and FNYEAQ. Its CDR3 holds 14 amino acids, cysteine through phenylalanine. This entry keeps only the CDR3 DNA: 42 bases, framed from base 1.

The receptor chain draws on TRBV7-7 and TRBJ2-7; the central 8 bases match TRBD2. Sequencing used PBMCs, mostly from graft donor cells, obtained 180 days after TCRalphabeta/CD19-depleted stem cell transplant. The TCR originated in a female patient aged 2 to 10 who had a stem cell transplant for congenital amegakaryocytic thrombocytopenia, so the T cells may come from the graft donor. CDR3 loop: CASSLTLAADEQYF. The base sequence is TGTGCCAGCAGCTTAACACTAGCGGCTGACGAGCAGTACTTC.